The 32 T cell receptor beta chains in this list originate from one sample, sequenced in a study of shared clonotypes between healthy human individuals. Sequencing used immunoSEQ multiplex PCR; TCRdb keeps in-frame clones, though not all of them. This sample has over 400,000 clones, with roughly 80% found just once. The sample was PBMCs. The origin of the receptors is a middle-aged woman in good health. Some clones in this sample may be carry-over from other donors' samples.

This clone was recorded a few times. The chain has TRBV19 and TRBJ1-2; 9 positions agree with TRBD1. CDR1 LNHDA and CDR2 SQIVND come from the germline V gene (reference sequence). The V gene end was trimmed by 3 bases and the J gene end by 0 bases; junction bases not matched to a gene: 5. This CDR3 has 16 residues. Here the CDR3 reads CASSIGTGKANYGYTF. Here the CDR3 DNA reads TGTGCCAGTAGTATCGGGACAGGGAAGGCTAACTATGGCTACACCTTC.

On this clone: A read error likely explains this, since a far larger clone differs by one base. For the CDR3, the DNA is TGTGCCATCAGTGAGTCCGGGGACAGCTGGTTGGATACGCAGTATTTT. Translated, it gives CAISESGDSWLDTQYF. The chain couples TRBV10-3 to TRBJ2-3; 7 bases are a match to TRBD1. V dropped 0 bases and J dropped 6; count of bases not matched to a gene: 9. The CDR3 has 16 amino acids. Germline V gene lookup returns CDR1 ENHRY and CDR2 SYGVKD.

Concerning this clone itself: A far larger clone is off by one base, so a read error is likely. The chain links TRBV6-1 to TRBJ1-5; 7 nucleotides align to TRBD1. CDR1 and CDR2 (germline): MNHNS, SASEGT. CDR3 length equals 15 residues. As DNA, the CDR3 is TGTGCCAGCAGTCTCCGACAGGGTTTAGAACAGCGCCAGCATTTT. Protein: CASSLRQGLEQRQHF.

This chain connects TRBV15 to TRBJ2-1; D not resolved. The V end was cut by 4 bases, the J end by 3 bases, with 10 bases between. Germline V gene sequence: CDR1 LNHNV, CDR2 YYDKDF (reference sequence). The CDR3 covers 14 residues. The CDR3 DNA sequence: TGTGCCACCAGCATCGCGGACCGCTACAATGAGCAGTTCTTC. Its translation: CATSIADRYNEQFF.

Note on this clone: Relative to the germline gene, one junction end is altered; a read error may explain this. V is TRBV6-1 and J is TRBJ1-2; 7 positions match TRBD1. Germline lookup yields CDR1 MNHNS and CDR2 SASEGT. The CDR3 loop spans 15 amino acids. This CDR3 reads CASRTPGQMNYGCTF. CDR3 sequence (DNA): TGTGCCAGCAGAACCCCGGGACAGATGAACTATGGCTGCACCTTC.

This sequence joins TRBV10-3 and TRBJ2-2; 7 bases align to TRBD1. The CDR3 loop spans 15 amino acids. Trimming at V came to 0 bases and at J to 6 bases, leaving 4 bases not matched to a gene. Germline V CDR1 and CDR2: ENHRY, SYGVKD. CDR3: CAISESSGGPGELFF. CDR3 sequence (DNA): TGTGCCATCAGTGAGTCATCAGGGGGTCCCGGGGAGCTGTTTTTT.

The chain employs TRBV29-1 and TRBJ2-2; perhaps TRBD1 as D (5 bases). CDR3 length: 11 amino acids. CDR1 and CDR2 (germline): SQVTM, ANQGSEA. V was shortened by 7 bases and J by 2 bases, with 5 bases between the two germline ends. Written as DNA, the CDR3 is TGCAGCGGGACAAACACCGGGGAGCTGTTTTTT. It translates to CSGTNTGELFF.

V and J are TRBV1 and TRBJ2-2. TRBV1 is a pseudogene locus. CDR3 length: 15 amino acids. The CDR3 DNA sequence: TGCACCAGCAGCCAAGAGGACCTGAACACCGGGGAGCTGTTTTTT. Translating it yields CTSSQEDLNTGELFF.

The chain carries TRBV5-1 and TRBJ2-2, with TRBD1 identical over 9 bases. In germline, CDR1 is SGHRS, CDR2 YFSETQ. V lost 4 bases to trimming and J lost 4 bases; unmatched junction nucleotides: 2. The CDR3 has 14 residues. Here the CDR3 DNA reads TGCGCCAGCAGCCTGACAGGGGGCACCGGGGAGCTGTTTTTT. It yields the protein CASSLTGGTGELFF.

V and J are TRBV2 and TRBJ2-7, with 14 bases that match TRBD2. The CDR3 loop spans 20 amino acids. With V trimmed by 1 base and J by 2 bases, 13 bases remained unmatched. Germline lookup yields CDR1 SNHLY and CDR2 FYNNEI. The CDR3, as DNA: TGTGCCAGCAGTGAAGACTGGTCGGGGACTAGCGGGAGCTTGGCCTACGAGCAGTACTTC. Its translation is CASSEDWSGTSGSLAYEQYF.

Here the CDR3 reads CASSRDSTDTQYF. CDR3 coding DNA: TGTGCCAGCAGCCGGGATTCCACAGATACGCAGTATTTT. The genes are TRBV7-3 and TRBJ2-3; D is possibly TRBD2 (5 bases). There are 13 residues in the CDR3. Germline lookup yields CDR1 SGHTA and CDR2 FQGTGA. The V end was cut by 5 bases, the J end by 2 bases, with 8 bases between.

The chain recombines TRBV5-1 with TRBJ2-3; D is undetermined. Looked up from germline, CDR1 is SGHRS and CDR2 is YFSETQ. This CDR3 spans 15 amino acids. Deletions cut 1 base from V and 0 bases from J, with 9 bases between. CDR3: CASSLSTKSTDTQYF. The CDR3 DNA reads as TGCGCCAGCAGCTTGTCGACAAAAAGCACAGATACGCAGTATTTT. The full variable domain, rest sourced from reference TRBV5-1 and TRBJ2-3, is KAGVTQTPRYLIKTRGQQVTLSCSPISGHRSVSWYQQTPGQGLQFLFEYFSETQRNKGNFPGRFSGRQFSNSRSEMNVSTLELGDSALYLCASSLSTKSTDTQYFGPGTRLTVL.

As concerns this clone: This likely came from a read error, as a far larger clone is one base away. Additional DNA sequences in this sample encode the identical CDR3. The chain is built from TRBV25-1 and TRBJ2-2; TRBD1 matches 7 bases. V shed 5 bases, J shed 4 bases, and the junction held 4 bases outside the gene matches. CDR1 is MGHDK, CDR2 SYGVNS, per germline. This CDR3 is built from 14 residues. In DNA, the CDR3 is TGTGCCAGCAGTCTACAGGGGAGCACCGGGGAGCTGTTTTTT. Translating gives CASSLQGSTGELFF.

The J gene is TRBJ1-3, the V gene TRBV7-2; TRBD1 matches 7 bases. Germline trimming cut 5 bases from V and 0 bases from J; bases unmatched to any gene: 7. Germline CDR1 is SGHTA and CDR2 is FQGNSA. The CDR3 has 16 amino acids. The CDR3 DNA follows: TGTGCCAGCAGCCTAATTACAGGGGCCTCTGGAAACACCATATATTTT. This translates into CASSLITGASGNTIYF.

This CDR3 reads CAAGPAGPYYGYTF. Written as DNA, the CDR3 is TGTGCCGCAGGGCCCGCAGGGCCCTACTATGGCTACACCTTC. The rearrangement joins TRBV6-1 to TRBJ1-2; the D gene is possibly TRBD1 (5 bases). V lost 11 bases and J 3 bases, leaving 19 bases between the germline ends. Germline loops: CDR1 MNHNS, CDR2 SASEGT. This CDR3 has 14 amino acids.

Points on this clone: A much larger clone differs from this one at a single base, so this may be a read error. This chain links TRBV28 with TRBJ2-1, with D possibly being TRBD2 (5 bases). The germline V gene has CDR1 MDHEN and CDR2 SYDVKM. The CDR3 spans 20 residues. In DNA form, the CDR3 reads TGTGCCAGCAGACCTACCGGAGGCCCCGCAAAAAGGAGGTCCTACAATGAGCAGCTCTTC. As protein: CASRPTGGPAKRRSYNEQLF.

The genes are TRBV28 and TRBJ2-7, with D perhaps TRBD1 (6 bases). The V and J ends lost 3 bases and 8 bases respectively, with 20 bases between them. Per germline, CDR1 MDHEN and CDR2 SYDVKM. There are 15 residues in the CDR3. The CDR3 here is CASSFRFRSQGKQYF. DNA for the CDR3: TGTGCCAGCAGTTTCAGATTTCGCTCTCAGGGGAAGCAGTACTTC.

Only a few counts were recorded for this clone. The gene calls are TRBV2 and TRBJ2-5; tentative D call: TRBD1 (5 bases). V was trimmed by 1 base and J by 3 bases, leaving 9 bases between them. Per germline, CDR1 SNHLY and CDR2 FYNNEI. The CDR3 length is 14 residues. DNA for the CDR3: TGTGCCAGCAGTGAAGTCAGGGTGGAAGAGACCCAGTACTTC. This encodes CASSEVRVEETQYF.

Regarding this clone: This likely reflects a read error, since a far larger clone is one base away. V gene TRBV4-3 combines with J gene TRBJ2-7; D is perhaps TRBD1 (5 bases). The CDR3 runs to 14 residues. V dropped 2 bases and J dropped 2 bases, with 10 bases sitting between them. Germline V gene lookup returns CDR1 LGHNA and CDR2 YSLEER. CDR3 DNA: TGCGCCAGCAGCCAATTTGTGGGGCCCTACGAGCAGTACTTC. It is translated as CASSQFVGPYEQYF.

The chain combines TRBV7-9 with TRBJ2-1; 14 bases match TRBD2. V was pared by 4 bases and J by 15 bases, with 8 bases of the junction left unmatched. The length of the CDR3 is 14 residues. Looked up from germline, CDR1 is SEHNR and CDR2 is FQNEAQ (reference sequence). CDR3 amino acids: CASSSGGTSGSRFF. The DNA of the CDR3 is TGTGCCAGCAGCTCTGGGGGGACTAGCGGGAGCCGGTTCTTC.

The chain carries TRBV5-1 and TRBJ2-5; 7 bases fit TRBD1. The CDR3 loop spans 15 amino acids. Germline lookup yields CDR1 SGHRS and CDR2 YFSETQ. V shed 4 bases, J shed 5 bases, and the junction held 11 bases outside the gene matches. This CDR3 is CASSPGTVGLETQYF. CDR3 DNA: TGCGCCAGCAGCCCCGGGACAGTAGGGTTGGAGACCCAGTACTTC.

CDR3 in DNA: TGTGCCAGCAGCTTAAGGGGGACTAGCATCAATGAGCAGTTCTTC. It specifies CASSLRGTSINEQFF. The chain employs TRBV7-9 and TRBJ2-1; 9 bases line up with TRBD2. There are 15 residues in the CDR3. Germline V gene data show CDR1 as SEHNR and CDR2 as FQNEAQ (reference sequence). Germline trimming cut 2 bases from V and 6 bases from J; bases unmatched to any gene: 5.

The V and J genes are TRBV4-1 and TRBJ2-7; TRBD2 matches at 7 bases. V lost 4 bases and J lost 3; bases outside the gene matches: 15. CDR3 length: 17 residues. Germline V gene lookup returns CDR1 MGHRA and CDR2 YSYEKL. DNA for the CDR3: TGCGCCAGCAGCCCTACCCCGTCGGGGGGAGGGAACTACGAGCAGTACTTC. The encoded protein is CASSPTPSGGGNYEQYF.

The V call is TRBV11-1, the J call TRBJ2-5; 9 nucleotides agree with TRBD2. The V gene's germline CDR1 is SGHAT and CDR2 FQDESV (reference sequence). The CDR3 is 16 amino acids. With V trimmed by 6 bases and J by 2 bases, 10 bases remained unmatched. CDR3 DNA sequence: TGTGCCAGCAGTACCCGACTAGCGGAGAAGCAAGAGACCCAGTACTTC. Its translation is CASSTRLAEKQETQYF.

The rearrangement uses TRBV7-2 and TRBJ2-5; D not certain. Germline CDR1 is SGHTA and CDR2 is FQGNSA. V was pared by 2 bases and J by 2 bases, with 6 bases between. The CDR3 sequence is 13 residues long. CDR3: CASSLTLQETQYF. CDR3 in DNA: TGTGCCAGCAGCTTAACACTACAAGAGACCCAGTACTTC. The full variable domain, rest sourced from reference TRBV7-2 and TRBJ2-5, is GAGVSQSPSNKVTEKGKDVELRCDPISGHTALYWYRQSLGQGLEFLIYFQGNSAPDKSGLPSDRFSAERTGGSVSTLTIQRTQQEDSAVYLCASSLTLQETQYFGPGTRLLVL.

Details on this clone: With a far larger clone one base away, a read error is the likely cause. Other DNA sequences in this sample translate to the same CDR3. The chain employs TRBV30 and TRBJ2-1; D remains ambiguous. Germline V gene sequence: CDR1 GTSNPN, CDR2 SVGIG (reference sequence). The CDR3 has 10 residues. This CDR3 is CAWSSNEQFF. CDR3 nucleotide sequence: TGTGCATGGAGTAGTAATGAGCAGTTCTTC.

This clone was found once. The chain joins TRBV28 to TRBJ2-3; D call uncertain. The CDR3 sequence is 13 residues long. Germline-derived CDR1 and CDR2 are MDHEN and SYDVKM. V lost 5 bases to trimming and J lost 2 bases, with 8 bases between them. Written as DNA, the CDR3 is TGTGCCAGCAGTCCCCCGGTCACAGATACGCAGTATTTT. It specifies CASSPPVTDTQYF.

Regarding this clone: The identical CDR3 is also encoded by other nucleotide sequences in the sample. V gene TRBV29-1 combines with J gene TRBJ1-1; D unclear. V was cut by 4 bases and J by 7 bases, with 10 bases left in between. Germline CDR1 and CDR2: SQVTM and ANQGSEA. The CDR3 length is 11 residues. CDR3 nucleotides: TGCAGCGTTGCTCGGGCGGGTGAAGCTTTCTTT. Protein: CSVARAGEAFF.

Here the CDR3 DNA reads TGTGCCAGCAGCTTGGCCGGCAGGCTGAACACTGAAGCTTTCTTT. As protein: CASSLAGRLNTEAFF. The chain uses TRBV5-6 and TRBJ1-1; D not resolved. CDR1 and CDR2 (germline): SGHDT, YYEEEE. With 0 bases removed from V and 0 bases from J, the gap between germline ends came to 9 bases. The CDR3 sequence is 15 residues long.

The chain joins TRBV5-1 to TRBJ2-3; D call uncertain. CDR1 and CDR2 from the germline V gene are SGHRS and YFSETQ. Trimming removed 0 bases at V and 2 bases at J, with 4 bases between. CDR3 length equals 13 residues. The CDR3: CASSLDHTDTQYF. The CDR3 region has the DNA TGCGCCAGCAGCTTGGACCACACAGATACGCAGTATTTT. The entire variable domain, with the rest obtained from reference TRBV5-1 and TRBJ2-3, is as follows: KAGVTQTPRYLIKTRGQQVTLSCSPISGHRSVSWYQQTPGQGLQFLFEYFSETQRNKGNFPGRFSGRQFSNSRSEMNVSTLELGDSALYLCASSLDHTDTQYFGPGTRLTVL.

This chain joins TRBV14 and TRBJ2-2; 9 bases agree with TRBD1. This CDR3 spans 17 amino acids. V was clipped by 3 bases and J by 6 bases; unmatched bases: 11. Germline V CDR1 and CDR2: SGHDN, FVKESK. The CDR3 nucleotides read TGTGCCAGCAGCCACCGGGACAGGGTGTTTTATGCCGGGGAGCTGTTTTTT. Its protein product is CASSHRDRVFYAGELFF. The whole variable domain, remainder taken from reference TRBV14 and TRBJ2-2, is EAGVTQFPSHSVIEKGQTVTLRCDPISGHDNLYWYRRVMGKEIKFLLHFVKESKQDESGMPNNRFLAERTGGTYSTLKVQPAELEDSGVYFCASSHRDRVFYAGELFFGEGSRLTVL.

The chain has TRBV28 and TRBJ2-1, with D maybe TRBD2 (6 bases). In germline, CDR1 is MDHEN, CDR2 SYDVKM. V shed 3 bases and J shed 9 bases, with 9 bases lying between them. This CDR3 is 12 amino acids long. The DNA of the CDR3 is TGTGCCAGCAGTTTGTCGGGAGTTGAGCAGTTCTTC. The encoded protein is CASSLSGVEQFF.